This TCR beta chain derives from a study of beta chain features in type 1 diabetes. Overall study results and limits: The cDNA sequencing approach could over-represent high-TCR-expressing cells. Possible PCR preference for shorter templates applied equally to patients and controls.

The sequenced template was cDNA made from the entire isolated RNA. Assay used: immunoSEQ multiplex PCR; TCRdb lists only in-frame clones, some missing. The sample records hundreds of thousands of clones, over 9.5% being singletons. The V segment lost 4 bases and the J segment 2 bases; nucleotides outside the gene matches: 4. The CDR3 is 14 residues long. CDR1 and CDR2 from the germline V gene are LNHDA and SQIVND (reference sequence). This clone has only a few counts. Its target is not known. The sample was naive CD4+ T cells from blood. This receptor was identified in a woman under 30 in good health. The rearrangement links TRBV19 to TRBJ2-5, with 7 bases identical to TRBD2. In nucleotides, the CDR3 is TGTGCCAGTAGTACCGGGACTACGCAAGAGACCCAGTACTTC. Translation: CASSTGTTQETQYF.